These 10 T cell receptor beta chains were sequenced from one sample in a study of blood T cells in healthy people across ages. Primed by a sample-barcoded 5' primer and a J-beta primer mix, a second PCR proceeded for about 6 to 12 cycles. From the 5' RACE reads, TCRdb called clonotypes with MiXCR, one entry per CDR3 protein. The sample shows 1.4 million to 1.5 million distinct CDR3 sequences, about 40% of them seen only once. Source material: blood. The receptors were sampled from a young woman in good health.

The rearrangement joins TRBV7-6 to TRBJ2-1; D may correspond to TRBD1 or TRBD2 (9 bases each). V lost 4 bases to trimming and J lost 4 bases, with 17 bases between them. CDR3 length: 16 amino acids. Germline V gene sequence: CDR1 SGHVS, CDR2 FNYEAQ. CDR3 amino acids: CASSSQGAGGYNEQFF. Written as DNA, the CDR3 is TGTGCCAGCAGCTCACAGGGGGCGGGGGGGTACAATGAGCAGTTCTTC.

This clonotype has a single count. One end of the junction fails to match germline, which may point to a read error. The V and J genes are TRBV6-2 or TRBV6-3 and TRBJ2-3; no clear D. The CDR3 contains 12 residues. From germline, CDR1 is MNHEY and CDR2 SVGEGT. The CDR3 DNA is TGTGCCTGCAGCCCCCCTACAGATACGCAGTATTTT. It specifies CACSPPTDTQYF.

Only a few counts were recorded for this clonotype. The rearrangement links TRBV2 to TRBJ1-1, with D possibly matching TRBD1 (5 bases). From germline, CDR1 is SNHLY and CDR2 FYNNEI. Trimming stripped 7 bases from V and 1 base from J, with 13 bases between. This CDR3 has 14 amino acids. Here the CDR3 DNA reads TGTGCCAGCAAGGACGGGCAGGGGAACACTGAAGCTTTCTTT. As protein: CASKDGQGNTEAFF.

This chain uses TRBV29-1 with TRBJ2-3; D is possibly TRBD2 (7 bases). Germline V gene data show CDR1 as SQVTM and CDR2 as ANQGSEA. The CDR3 length is 16 residues. The V end was cut by 8 bases, the J end by 0 bases, with 21 bases between. The CDR3 DNA follows: TGCAGCTCCCGGGGGGCAGCTTATCCTAGCACAGATACGCAGTATTTT. It yields the protein CSSRGAAYPSTDTQYF.

The V gene is TRBV30, the J gene TRBJ1-2; a weak D match, TRBD1 (5 bases). The CDR3 is 13 amino acids. In germline, CDR1 is GTSNPN, CDR2 SVGIG (reference sequence). V lost 0 bases to trimming and J lost 5 bases, with 10 bases between them. The CDR3 loop reads CAWSVLGTYGYTF. Written as DNA, the CDR3 is TGTGCCTGGAGTGTCTTAGGGACGTATGGCTACACCTTC. Together with reference TRBV30 and TRBJ1-2, the CDR3 gives the full variable domain: SQTIHQWPATLVQPVGSPLSLECTVEGTSNPNLYWYRQAAGRGLQLLFYSVGIGQISSEVPQNLSASRPQDRQFILSSKKLLLSDSGFYLCAWSVLGTYGYTFGSGTRLTVV.

This clonotype was recorded a few times. The V and J genes are TRBV2 and TRBJ2-5; D call uncertain. Germline assignment: CDR1 SNHLY and CDR2 FYNNEI. This CDR3 region has 12 residues. The V end was cut by 4 bases, the J end by 5 bases, with 8 bases between. The CDR3 region is CASSVAAETQYF. CDR3 DNA sequence: TGTGCCAGCAGTGTTGCTGCGGAGACCCAGTACTTC.

The V gene is TRBV7-9, the J gene TRBJ2-1, with 8 bases matching TRBD1. The CDR3 contains 12 residues. Germline CDR1 reads SEHNR; CDR2 reads FQNEAQ (reference sequence). V shed 5 bases, J shed 13 bases, and the junction held 7 bases outside the gene matches. The CDR3 is CASSLMDRAQFF. The CDR3 DNA reads as TGTGCCAGCAGCCTTATGGACAGGGCCCAGTTCTTC.

This clonotype was seen only a few times. Being one base from a much bigger clone, this may be a read error. This rearrangement joins TRBV28 to TRBJ1-1; D not resolved. Germline CDR1 is MDHEN and CDR2 is SYDVKM. The V end was cut by 0 bases, the J end by 1 base, with 3 bases between. CDR3 length: 13 amino acids. This CDR3 is CASSLWTNTEAFF. CDR3 DNA sequence: TGTGCCAGCAGTTTATGGACGAACACTGAAGCTTTCTTT. Together with reference TRBV28 and TRBJ1-1, the CDR3 gives the full variable domain: DVKVTQSSRYLVKRTGEKVFLECVQDMDHENMFWYRQDPGLGLRLIYFSYDVKMKEKGDIPEGYSVSREKKERFSLILESASTNQTSMYLCASSLWTNTEAFFGQGTRLTVV.

This chain uses TRBV21-1 with TRBJ1-1; the DNA was not used to check the table's D call, TRBD1. TRBV21-1 is termed a pseudogene. CDR3 size: 14 residues. The CDR3 spells CASSPLRTATEAFF. DNA of the CDR3: TGTGCCAGCAGCCCTTTACGGACAGCTACCGAAGCTTTCTTT.

This rearrangement joins TRBV7-9 to TRBJ2-5; D gene ambiguous. V gave up 1 base and J gave up 11 bases, with 11 bases separating them. In germline, CDR1 is SEHNR, CDR2 FQNEAQ (reference sequence). This CDR3 is 12 amino acids long. The CDR3 spells CASSLGVRAQYF. The CDR3 region has the DNA TGTGCCAGCAGCTTAGGGGTCCGAGCACAGTACTTC.